This T cell receptor beta chain was recovered during a study of shared clonotypes between healthy human individuals. V was cut by 3 bases and J by 11 bases, with 16 bases left in between. Germline values: CDR1 SGHTA, CDR2 FQGNSA. This CDR3 has 13 amino acids. The table came from immunoSEQ multiplex PCR; TCRdb's copy has only in-frame clones and leaves some out. The data hold roughly 2,500,000 clones, with 80% to 95% observed a single time. This TCR derives from a man younger than 30 in good health. Some clones in this sample may be carry-over from other donors' samples. Sequencing input: naive CD4+ T cells from PBMCs. The subset denotes: CD45RA+ positively selected. This chain links TRBV7-2 with TRBJ1-1; unclear D gene. The chain's CDR3 is CASSFGPFGSAFF. CDR3 sequence (DNA): TGTGCCAGCAGCTTTGGCCCTTTTGGCAGCGCTTTCTTT.